The rows below give T cell receptor beta chains drawn from one sample of a study of PD-1 blockade in mismatch repair-deficient tumors. These receptors' antigens are unknown. The method was immunoSEQ multiplex PCR; TCRdb's version includes in-frame clones alone and lacks a portion of them. The data show approximately 13,000 clones, 80% to 85% seen once. The input for sequencing was cells cultured in vitro, taken from a patient treated with pembrolizumab. Receptors were obtained from an adult with mismatch repair-deficient cancer. Each CDR3 is given with its conserved first and last residue. A D gene is named only where the DNA matches it firmly. Clone size is given for some rows only: seen once, a few or many times, or a class if the clone is expanded.

V gene	J gene	D gene	clone size	CDR3 DNA	CDR3 protein
TRBV6-1	TRBJ1-3	TRBD1	-	TGTGCCAGCCGGACAGGGGCCTACTCTGGAAACACCATATATTTT	CASRTGAYSGNTIYF
TRBV7-3	TRBJ1-2	-	once	TGTGCCAGCAGCTTAACTGGCCCAACAGACGGCTACACCTTC	CASSLTGPTDGYTF
TRBV27	TRBJ2-1	TRBD2	-	TGTGCCAGCAGTCCCCGAGCGGGAGGAATCTATGAGCAGTTCTTC	CASSPRAGGIYEQFF
TRBV5-1	TRBJ2-6	-	-	TGCGCCAGCAGTTCAAGGGGCTGGAGCTCTGGGGCCAACGTCCTGACTTTC	CASSSRGWSSGANVLTF
TRBV11-2	TRBJ2-1	-	few	TGTGCCAGCGCCGTAATTCCGAATGAGCAGTTCTTC	CASAVIPNEQFF
TRBV4-2	TRBJ1-5	TRBD1	-	TGTGCCAGCAGCCGGGGACAGGGGAATCAGCCCCAGCATTTT	CASSRGQGNQPQHF
TRBV9	TRBJ1-1	-	-	TGTGCCAGCAGCGTAGGGTGGACGCCGAACACTGAAGCTTTCTTT	CASSVGWTPNTEAFF
TRBV2	TRBJ2-1	-	-	TGTGCCAGCACACCAGGCTCCTACAATGAGCAGTTCTTC	CASTPGSYNEQFF
TRBV5-6	TRBJ2-7	TRBD1	few	TGTGCCAGCAGCATTGGGACAGGGAAAGTTTACGAGCAGTACTTC	CASSIGTGKVYEQYF
TRBV14	TRBJ1-3	-	-	TGTGCCAGCAGCCAAGTGGCTGCTAGAAACACCATATATTTT	CASSQVAARNTIYF
TRBV18	TRBJ2-5	-	-	TGTGCCAGCTCACCACCGGTCAGCCAAGAGACCCAGTACTTC	CASSPPVSQETQYF
TRBV5-1	TRBJ2-5	-	few	TGCGCCAGCAGCTTGGGACAGAGGGGGGAGACCCAGTACTTC	CASSLGQRGETQYF
TRBV30	TRBJ1-6	TRBD1	-	TGTGCCTGGAGTGTAGACAGGGCAACCTATAATTCACCCCTCCACTTT	CAWSVDRATYNSPLHF
TRBV4-1	TRBJ2-7	-	-	TGCGCCAGCAGCCAAGATGGGCAGGCTTATAAGGACGAGCAGTACTTC	CASSQDGQAYKDEQYF
TRBV19	TRBJ2-1	TRBD2	-	TGTGCCAGTAAGATAGCGGGTTCAAGAGAGCAGTTCTTC	CASKIAGSREQFF
TRBV7-7	TRBJ2-7	TRBD1	-	TGTGCTAGCAGCTCCGGGACAGGGTTCTACGAGCAGTACTTC	CASSSGTGFYEQYF
TRBV4-2	TRBJ2-1	TRBD2	-	TGTGCCAGCAGCCAAGGTCAAGCGGGGAATGAGCAGTTCTTC	CASSQGQAGNEQFF
TRBV18	TRBJ2-2	-	once	TGTGCCAGCTCACGTACACGGACGAACACCGGGGAGCTGTTTTTT	CASSRTRTNTGELFF
TRBV5-1	TRBJ2-3	-	few	TGCGCCAGCACATGGAGCTCTTTCACAGATACGCAGTATTTT	CASTWSSFTDTQYF
TRBV19	TRBJ1-4	-	-	TGTGCCAGTAGTATCTCCTCCTACAGGGAAAGCGAAAAACTGTTTTTT	CASSISSYRESEKLFF
TRBV30	TRBJ2-7	TRBD1	-	TGTGCCTGGGACCGGGACAGGGGATTCGACGAGCAGTACTTC	CAWDRDRGFDEQYF
TRBV28	TRBJ2-7	TRBD1	-	TGTGCCAGCAGGACAGGGGGTGTCCCCCACGAGCAGTACTTC	CASRTGGVPHEQYF